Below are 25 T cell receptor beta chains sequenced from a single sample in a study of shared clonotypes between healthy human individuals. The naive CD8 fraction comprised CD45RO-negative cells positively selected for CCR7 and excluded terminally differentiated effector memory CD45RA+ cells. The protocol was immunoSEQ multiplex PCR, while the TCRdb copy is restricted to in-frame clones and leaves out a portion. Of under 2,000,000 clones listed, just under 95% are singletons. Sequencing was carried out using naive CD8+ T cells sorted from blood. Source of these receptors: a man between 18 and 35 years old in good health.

CDR3 nucleotide sequence: TGTGCCAGCAGCTTAGACACCCCGACTAGCGGGGCCACAGATACGCAGTATTTT. Protein sequence: CASSLDTPTSGATDTQYF. The chain carries TRBV7-8 and TRBJ2-3; TRBD2 aligns across 11 bases. The CDR3 is 18 residues long. Trimming removed 1 base from V and 2 bases from J; junction bases left unmatched: 8. CDR1 and CDR2 (germline): SGHVS, FQNEAQ.

CDR3: CASSQGQAVGYEQYF. CDR3 nucleotide sequence: TGCGCCAGCAGCCAAGGACAGGCAGTTGGCTACGAGCAGTACTTC. The chain links TRBV4-1 to TRBJ2-7, with D perhaps matching TRBD1 (6 bases). The CDR3 loop spans 15 amino acids. V was pared by 1 base and J by 3 bases, with 13 bases between. Germline loops: CDR1 MGHRA, CDR2 YSYEKL.

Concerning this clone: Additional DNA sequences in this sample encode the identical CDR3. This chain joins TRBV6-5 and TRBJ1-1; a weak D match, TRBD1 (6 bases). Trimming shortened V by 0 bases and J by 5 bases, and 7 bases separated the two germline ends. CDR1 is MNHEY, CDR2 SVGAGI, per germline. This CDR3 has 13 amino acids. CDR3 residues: CASSYSQGTEAFF. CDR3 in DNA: TGTGCCAGCAGTTACTCGCAGGGGACTGAAGCTTTCTTT.

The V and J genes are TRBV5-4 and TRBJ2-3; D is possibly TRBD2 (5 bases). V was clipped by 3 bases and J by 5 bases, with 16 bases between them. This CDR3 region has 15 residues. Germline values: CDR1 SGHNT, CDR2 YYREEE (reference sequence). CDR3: CASSSAEVSVDTQYF. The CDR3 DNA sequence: TGTGCCAGCAGCTCCGCGGAGGTATCGGTAGATACGCAGTATTTT.

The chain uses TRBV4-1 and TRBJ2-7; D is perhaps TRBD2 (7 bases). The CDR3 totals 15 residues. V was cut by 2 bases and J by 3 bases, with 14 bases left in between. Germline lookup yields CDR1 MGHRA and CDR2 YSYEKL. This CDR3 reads CASSQKEGGVYEQYF. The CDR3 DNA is TGCGCCAGCAGCCAAAAGGAGGGGGGGGTCTACGAGCAGTACTTC.

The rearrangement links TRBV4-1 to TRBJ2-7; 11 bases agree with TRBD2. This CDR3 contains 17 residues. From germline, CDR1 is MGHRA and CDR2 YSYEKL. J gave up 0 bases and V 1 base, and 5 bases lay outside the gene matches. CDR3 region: CASSQVRLAGFSYEQYF. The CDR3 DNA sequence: TGCGCCAGCAGCCAAGTGAGACTAGCGGGGTTCTCCTACGAGCAGTACTTC.

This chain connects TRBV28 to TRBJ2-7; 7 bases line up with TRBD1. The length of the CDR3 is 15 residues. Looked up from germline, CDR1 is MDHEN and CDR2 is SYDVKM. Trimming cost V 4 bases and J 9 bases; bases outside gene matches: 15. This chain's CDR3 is CASSWIGQAEMGQYF. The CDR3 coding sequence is TGTGCCAGCAGTTGGATAGGACAGGCAGAAATGGGGCAGTACTTC.

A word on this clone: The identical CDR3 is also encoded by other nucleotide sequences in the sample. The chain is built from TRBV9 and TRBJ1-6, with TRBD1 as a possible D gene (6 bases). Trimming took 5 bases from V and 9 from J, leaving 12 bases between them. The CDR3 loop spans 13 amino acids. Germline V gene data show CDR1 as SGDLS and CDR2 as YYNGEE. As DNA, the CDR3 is TGTGCCAGCAGTGGGGGCCAGGGTTCACCCCTCCACTTT. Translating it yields CASSGGQGSPLHF.

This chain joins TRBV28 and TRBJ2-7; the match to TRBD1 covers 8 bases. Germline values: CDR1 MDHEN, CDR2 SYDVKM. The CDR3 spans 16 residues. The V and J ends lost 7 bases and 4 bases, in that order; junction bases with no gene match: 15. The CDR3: CASNTGAGQGIYEQYF. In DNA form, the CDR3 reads TGTGCCAGCAACACTGGCGCCGGACAGGGAATATACGAGCAGTACTTC.

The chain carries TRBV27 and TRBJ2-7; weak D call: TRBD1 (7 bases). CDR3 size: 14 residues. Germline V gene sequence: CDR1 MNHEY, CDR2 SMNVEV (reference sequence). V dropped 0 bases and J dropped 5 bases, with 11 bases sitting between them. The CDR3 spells CASSLSAGGNEQYF. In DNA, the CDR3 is TGTGCCAGCAGTTTATCGGCAGGGGGGAACGAGCAGTACTTC.

CDR3 in DNA: TGTGCCATTTCACCGAACACCGGGGAGCTGTTTTTT. Protein sequence: CAISPNTGELFF. The rearrangement links TRBV13 to TRBJ2-2; no definite D call. The V end was cut by 10 bases, the J end by 0 bases, with 6 bases between. CDR1 and CDR2 from the germline V gene are PRHDT and FYEKMQ (reference sequence). The CDR3 is 12 residues long.

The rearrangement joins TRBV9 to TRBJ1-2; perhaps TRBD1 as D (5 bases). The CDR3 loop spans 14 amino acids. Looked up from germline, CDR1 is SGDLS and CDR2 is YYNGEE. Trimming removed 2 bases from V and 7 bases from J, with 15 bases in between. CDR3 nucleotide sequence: TGTGCCAGCAGCGTGGCCACGGGTGGGACTGGCTACACCTTC. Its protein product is CASSVATGGTGYTF.

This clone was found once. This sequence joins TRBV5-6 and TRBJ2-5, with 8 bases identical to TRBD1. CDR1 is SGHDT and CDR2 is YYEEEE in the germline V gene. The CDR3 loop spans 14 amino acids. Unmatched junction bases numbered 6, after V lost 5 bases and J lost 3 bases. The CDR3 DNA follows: TGTGCCAGCAGAACCAGGGGGCGCGAAGAGACCCAGTACTTC. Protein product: CASRTRGREETQYF.

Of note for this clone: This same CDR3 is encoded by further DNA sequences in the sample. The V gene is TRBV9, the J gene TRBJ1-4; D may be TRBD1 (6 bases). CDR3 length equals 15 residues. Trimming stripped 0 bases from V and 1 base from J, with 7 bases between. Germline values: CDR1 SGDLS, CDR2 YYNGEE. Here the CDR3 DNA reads TGTGCCAGCAGCGTAGGGGGGCAAACTAATGAAAAACTGTTTTTT. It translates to CASSVGGQTNEKLFF. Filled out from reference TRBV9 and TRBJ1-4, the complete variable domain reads DSGVTQTPKHLITATGQRVTLRCSPRSGDLSVYWYQQSLDQGLQFLIQYYNGEERAKGNILERFSAQQFPDLHSELNLSSLELGDSALYFCASSVGGQTNEKLFFGSGTQLSVL.

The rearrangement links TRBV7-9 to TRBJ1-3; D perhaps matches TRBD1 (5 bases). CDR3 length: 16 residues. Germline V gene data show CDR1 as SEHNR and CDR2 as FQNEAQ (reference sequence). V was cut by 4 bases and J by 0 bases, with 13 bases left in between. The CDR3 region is CASSSTWGVSGNTIYF. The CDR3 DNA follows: TGTGCCAGCAGCTCCACATGGGGGGTCTCTGGAAACACCATATATTTT.

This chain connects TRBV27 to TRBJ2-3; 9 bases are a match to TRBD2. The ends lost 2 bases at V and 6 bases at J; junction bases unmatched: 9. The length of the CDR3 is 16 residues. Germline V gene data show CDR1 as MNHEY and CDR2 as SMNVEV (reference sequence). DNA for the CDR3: TGTGCCAGCAGTTTAGTGGCGGGAGGGCCGTGGGATACGCAGTATTTT. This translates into CASSLVAGGPWDTQYF.

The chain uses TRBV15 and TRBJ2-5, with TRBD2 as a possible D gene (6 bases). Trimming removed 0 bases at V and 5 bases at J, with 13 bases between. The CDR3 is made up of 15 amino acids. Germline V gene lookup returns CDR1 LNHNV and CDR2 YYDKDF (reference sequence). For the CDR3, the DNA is TGTGCCACCAGCAGAGATGGGGGGTATACGGAGACCCAGTACTTC. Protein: CATSRDGGYTETQYF.

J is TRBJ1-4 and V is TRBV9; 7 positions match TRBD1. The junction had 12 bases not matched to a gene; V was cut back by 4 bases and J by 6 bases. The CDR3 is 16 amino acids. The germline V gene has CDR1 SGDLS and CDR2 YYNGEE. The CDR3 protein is CASSFRPTGNDEKLFF. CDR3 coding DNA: TGTGCCAGCAGCTTTAGACCGACAGGGAACGATGAAAAACTGTTTTTT.

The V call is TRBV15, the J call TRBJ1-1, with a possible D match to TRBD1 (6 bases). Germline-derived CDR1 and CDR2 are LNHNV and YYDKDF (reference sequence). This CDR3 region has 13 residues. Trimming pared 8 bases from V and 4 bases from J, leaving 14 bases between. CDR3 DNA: TGTGCCACCCAACAGGGTAGTAGCACTGAAGCTTTCTTT. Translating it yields CATQQGSSTEAFF. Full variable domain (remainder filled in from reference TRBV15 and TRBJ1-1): DAMVIQNPRYQVTQFGKPVTLSCSQTLNHNVMYWYQQKSSQAPKLLFHYYDKDFNNEADTPDNFQSRRPNTSFCFLDIRSPGLGDTAMYLCATQQGSSTEAFFGQGTRLTVV.

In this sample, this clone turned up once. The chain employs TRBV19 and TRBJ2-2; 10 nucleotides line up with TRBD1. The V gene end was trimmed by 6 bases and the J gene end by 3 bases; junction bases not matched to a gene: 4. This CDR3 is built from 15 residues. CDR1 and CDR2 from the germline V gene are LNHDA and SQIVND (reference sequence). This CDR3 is CASRIGTGDTGELFF. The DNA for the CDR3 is TGTGCCAGTAGGATTGGGACAGGGGACACCGGGGAGCTGTTTTTT.

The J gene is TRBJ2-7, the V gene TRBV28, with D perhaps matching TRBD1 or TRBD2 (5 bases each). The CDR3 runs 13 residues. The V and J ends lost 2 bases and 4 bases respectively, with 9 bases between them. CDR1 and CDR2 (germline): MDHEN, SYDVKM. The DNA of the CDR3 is TGTGCCAGCAGTTTAGGGACCTATTACGAGCAGTACTTC. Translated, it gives CASSLGTYYEQYF.

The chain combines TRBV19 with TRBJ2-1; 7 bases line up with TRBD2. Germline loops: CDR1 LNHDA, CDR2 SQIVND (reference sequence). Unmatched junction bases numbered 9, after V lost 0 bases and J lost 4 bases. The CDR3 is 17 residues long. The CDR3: CASSIDSPGLSYNEQFF. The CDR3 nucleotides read TGTGCCAGTAGTATAGACTCTCCGGGACTATCATACAATGAGCAGTTCTTC.

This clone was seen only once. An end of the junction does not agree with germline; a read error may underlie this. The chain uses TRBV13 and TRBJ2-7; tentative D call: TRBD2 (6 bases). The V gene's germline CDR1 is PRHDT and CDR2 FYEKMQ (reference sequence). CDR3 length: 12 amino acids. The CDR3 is CASSRDSDEQYF. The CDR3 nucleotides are TGTGCCAGCAGCCGGGACTCCGACGAGCAGTACTTC.

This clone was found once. The DNA of the CDR3 is TGTGCCTGGAGTGTAGCCCAGGAACATCAGCCCCAGCATTTT. This gives the protein CAWSVAQEHQPQHF. The rearrangement joins TRBV30 to TRBJ1-5; D remains unclear. Between the trimmed V and J ends, which lost 0 bases and 5 bases, there was a span of 11 bases. CDR1 and CDR2 (germline): GTSNPN, SVGIG (reference sequence). The CDR3 spans 14 residues.

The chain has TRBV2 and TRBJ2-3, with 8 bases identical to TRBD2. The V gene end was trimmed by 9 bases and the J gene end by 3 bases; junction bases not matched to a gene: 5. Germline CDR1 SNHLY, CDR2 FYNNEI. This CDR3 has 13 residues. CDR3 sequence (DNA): TGTGCCAGGACAGTAGCGGGGACAGATACGCAGTATTTT. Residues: CARTVAGTDTQYF.